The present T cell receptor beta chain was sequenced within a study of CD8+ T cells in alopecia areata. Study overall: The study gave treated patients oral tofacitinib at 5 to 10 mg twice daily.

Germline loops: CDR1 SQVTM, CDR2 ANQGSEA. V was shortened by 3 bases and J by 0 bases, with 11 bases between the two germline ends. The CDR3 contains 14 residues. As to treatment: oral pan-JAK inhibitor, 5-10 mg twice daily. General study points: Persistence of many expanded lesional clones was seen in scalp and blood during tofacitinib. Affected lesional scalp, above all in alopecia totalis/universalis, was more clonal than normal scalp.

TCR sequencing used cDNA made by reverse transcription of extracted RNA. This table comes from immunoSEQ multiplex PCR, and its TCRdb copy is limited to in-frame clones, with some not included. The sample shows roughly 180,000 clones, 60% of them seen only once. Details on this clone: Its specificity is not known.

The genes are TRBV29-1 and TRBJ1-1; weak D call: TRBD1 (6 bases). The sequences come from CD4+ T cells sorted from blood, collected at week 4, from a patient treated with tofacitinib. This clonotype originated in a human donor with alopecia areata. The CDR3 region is CSVDRGAVNTEAFF. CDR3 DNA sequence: TGCAGCGTTGATCGGGGGGCGGTGAACACTGAAGCTTTCTTT. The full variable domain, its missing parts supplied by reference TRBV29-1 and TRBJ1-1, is SAVISQKPSRDICQRGTSLTIQCQVDSQVTMMFWYRQQPGQSLTLIATANQGSEATYESGFVIDKFPISRPNLTFSTLTVSNMSPEDSSIYLCSVDRGAVNTEAFFGQGTRLTVV.